This T cell receptor beta chain was recorded in a study of cytomegalovirus exposure and HLA in healthy donors. Study-level results: As a later analysis revealed, most CMV-associated TCR beta chains appeared HLA-restricted. The availability of immune exposure information extended only to CMV serostatus.

Donors sampled were nominally healthy, though unrecorded immune exposures were likely. Use of 60 Vbeta and 13 Jbeta primers characterized the PCR. How the authors handled the data: Approximately 10 million shared chains were among approximately 80 million unique TCR beta chains counted in a later analysis. Profiled with immunoSEQ multiplex PCR; TCRdb holds only in-frame clones, not every one. From that table come the V and J calls and clone size; the DNA was used to work out D and trimming. In the table there are about 160,000 clones, 60% to 75% of which are singletons. In the case of this clone: Antigen: not known.

The germline CDR1 and CDR2 sequences are SNHLY and FYNNEI. The CDR3 has 15 residues. V lost 4 bases, J lost 2 bases, and 12 bases lay in between. V and J are TRBV2 and TRBJ1-5, with D possibly being TRBD1 (5 bases). The sample consisted of PBMCs. The clonotype was recovered from a woman aged 45-60 years in good health and CMV-seropositive. DNA for the CDR3: TGTGCCAGCAGTGGTGGCAGGGATGGCAATCAGCCCCAGCATTTT. Amino acid sequence: CASSGGRDGNQPQHF.